A selection of T cell receptor beta chains follows, all from one sample in a study of control samples from healthy donors and cancer patients. Assay used: immunoSEQ multiplex PCR; TCRdb lists only in-frame clones, some missing. The table has over 120,000 clones, about 90% seen once; the top ten hold roughly 3.1%. The sample consisted of blood. The origin of the receptors is a man aged 25-45 years in good health. Each CDR3 is given with its conserved first and last residue. The D gene is left open where the match is weak. The size of a clone is reported for some rows only, either as once, few or many, or as a class for expanded clones.

once,.,TRBV6-5,TRBJ1-1,CASRPDRLNTEAFF,TGTGCCAGCAGGCCGGACAGATTGAACACTGAAGCTTTCTTT
.,TRBD1,TRBV30,TRBJ1-5,CAWSRDSSSNQPQHF,TGTGCCTGGAGTCGGGACAGCAGTAGCAATCAGCCCCAGCATTTT
.,.,TRBV5-6,TRBJ1-3,CASSLRLTGTSGDTIYF,TGTGCCAGCAGCTTGAGATTAACAGGGACCTCTGGAGACACCATATATTTT
.,.,TRBV19,TRBJ1-1,CASSIAHYTEAFF,TGTGCCAGTAGTATAGCGCATTACACTGAAGCTTTCTTT
.,.,TRBV24-1,TRBJ2-2,CATSDRHNTGELFF,TGTGCCACCAGTGACAGACATAACACCGGGGAGCTGTTTTTT
few,.,TRBV19,TRBJ1-2,CASSIGEGSYGYTF,TGTGCCAGTAGTATAGGTGAAGGCTCCTATGGCTACACCTTC
.,.,TRBV13,TRBJ1-2,CASSFTTGDGGYTF,TGTGCCAGCAGCTTCACGACAGGTGATGGTGGCTACACCTTC
.,TRBD2,TRBV10-1,TRBJ2-2,CASSQTSGTRGTGELFF,TGCGCCAGCAGTCAGACTAGCGGGACCCGGGGCACCGGGGAGCTGTTTTTT
.,.,TRBV29-1,TRBJ2-3,CSVEEWLGHLTDTQYF,TGCAGCGTTGAAGAGTGGCTAGGCCACCTCACAGATACGCAGTATTTT
.,.,TRBV11-2,TRBJ2-7,CASSLSFEQYF,TGTGCCAGCAGCTTAAGTTTCGAGCAGTACTTC
.,.,TRBV28,TRBJ1-6,CASRKGLSYNSPLHF,TGTGCCAGCAGGAAGGGTTTGTCCTATAATTCACCCCTCCACTTT
many,.,TRBV29-1,TRBJ1-5,CSVADRGKPQHF,TGCAGCGTTGCGGACAGAGGAAAGCCCCAGCATTTT
.,TRBD2,TRBV18,TRBJ2-3,CASSPASGGANTDTQYF,TGTGCCAGCTCCCCCGCTAGCGGGGGGGCTAACACAGATACGCAGTATTTT
.,.,TRBV5-1,TRBJ1-4,CASSSGPGLLNEKLFF,TGCGCCAGCAGCTCGGGTCCGGGACTCCTAAATGAAAAACTGTTTTTT
.,.,TRBV2,TRBJ1-2,CASSEAGGSYGYTF,TGTGCCAGCAGTGAAGCGGGCGGGTCCTATGGCTACACCTTC
.,.,TRBV3-1/TRBV3-2,TRBJ1-1,CASSHGRSMNTEAFF,TGTGCCAGCAGCCATGGACGGTCCATGAACACTGAAGCTTTCTTT
.,.,TRBV30,TRBJ2-3,CAWKGAGDTQYF,TGTGCCTGGAAGGGGGCGGGGGATACGCAGTATTTT
.,.,TRBV10-3,TRBJ1-1,CAIREVSWGTEAFF,TGTGCCATCAGGGAGGTCTCTTGGGGCACTGAAGCTTTCTTT
.,.,TRBV28,TRBJ2-7,CASTSRGGGDEQYF,TGTGCCAGCACCTCAAGGGGGGGTGGCGACGAGCAGTACTTC
.,.,TRBV7-6,TRBJ2-3,CASSLVVAGTDTQYF,TGTGCCAGCAGCTTAGTGGTTGCGGGCACAGATACGCAGTATTTT
.,TRBD2,TRBV4-2,TRBJ2-7,CASSLNERTSGRKIRSYEQYF,TGTGCCAGCAGCCTAAATGAAAGGACTAGCGGACGTAAGATCCGCTCCTACGAGCAGTACTTC
few,TRBD1,TRBV6-5,TRBJ2-1,CASRRQGEQFF,TGTGCCAGCAGAAGACAGGGCGAGCAGTTCTTC
.,TRBD2,TRBV13,TRBJ2-1,CASSRGRGGIFDEQFF,TGTGCCAGCAGCCGAGGGCGGGGGGGCATTTTCGATGAGCAGTTCTTC
.,.,TRBV29-1,TRBJ1-2,CSVGIRDSRGYTF,TGCAGCGTTGGGATTCGGGACTCACGGGGCTACACCTTC
.,.,TRBV19,TRBJ1-5,CASSPGRANQPQHF,TGTGCCAGTAGCCCCGGGAGGGCAAATCAGCCCCAGCATTTT
.,.,TRBV9,TRBJ1-1,CASSGGDADTEAFF,TGTGCCAGCAGCGGGGGGGACGCTGACACTGAAGCTTTCTTT
.,TRBD2,TRBV7-2,TRBJ2-3,CASSFQQAGETQYF,TGTGCCAGCAGCTTTCAACAAGCGGGGGAGACGCAGTATTTT
.,TRBD1,TRBV4-2,TRBJ1-1,CASSQVGWDSMNTEAFF,TGTGCCAGCAGCCAAGTAGGGTGGGACAGCATGAACACTGAAGCTTTCTTT
.,.,TRBV19,TRBJ1-5,CASSIALGGGSQPQHF,TGTGCCAGTAGTATAGCTCTGGGAGGGGGAAGTCAGCCCCAGCATTTT
.,.,TRBV5-6,TRBJ2-4,CASSLGSGVFRDIQYF,TGTGCCAGCAGCTTGGGGAGTGGGGTTTTTAGGGACATTCAGTACTTC
.,.,TRBV9,TRBJ2-6,CASSPSTASSAGANVLTF,TGTGCCAGCAGCCCCAGCACAGCTTCATCAGCTGGGGCCAACGTCCTGACTTTC
.,.,TRBV10-3,TRBJ1-2,CAISELGLWGYTF,TGTGCCATCAGTGAGTTGGGGCTCTGGGGCTACACCTTC
.,.,TRBV11-2,TRBJ1-1,CASTSGGTEAFF,TGTGCCAGCACCTCCGGGGGAACTGAAGCTTTCTTT
.,TRBD1,TRBV19,TRBJ1-6,CASSVRDSHNSPLHF,TGTGCCAGTAGTGTCCGGGACAGTCATAATTCACCCCTCCACTTT
.,TRBD1,TRBV27,TRBJ1-1,CASSLQGANTEAFF,TGTGCCAGCAGTTTACAGGGGGCGAACACTGAAGCTTTCTTT
.,.,TRBV28,TRBJ1-2,CASSLTDKHGYTF,TGTGCCAGCAGTTTAACGGACAAGCATGGCTACACCTTC
.,.,TRBV7-7,TRBJ2-1,CARLCGRYNEQFF,TGTGCCAGACTTTGTGGCCGGTACAATGAGCAGTTCTTC